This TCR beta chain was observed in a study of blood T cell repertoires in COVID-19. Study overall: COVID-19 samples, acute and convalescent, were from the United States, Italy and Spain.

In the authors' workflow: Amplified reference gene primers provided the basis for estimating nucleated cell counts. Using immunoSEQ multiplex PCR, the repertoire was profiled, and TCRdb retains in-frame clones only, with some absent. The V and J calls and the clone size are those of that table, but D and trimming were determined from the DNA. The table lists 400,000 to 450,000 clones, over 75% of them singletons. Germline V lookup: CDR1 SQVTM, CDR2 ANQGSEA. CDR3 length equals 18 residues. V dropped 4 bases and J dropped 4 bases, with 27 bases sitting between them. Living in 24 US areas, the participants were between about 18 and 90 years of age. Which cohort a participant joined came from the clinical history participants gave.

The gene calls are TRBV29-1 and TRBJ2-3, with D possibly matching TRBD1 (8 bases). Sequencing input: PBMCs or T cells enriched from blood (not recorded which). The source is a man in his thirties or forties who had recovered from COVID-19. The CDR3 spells CSVGGTGLGRSVSDTQYF. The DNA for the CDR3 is TGCAGCGTTGGAGGGACAGGACTCGGGAGGTCCGTTTCAGATACGCAGTATTTT.